The next 29 T cell receptor beta chains were all read from a single sample in a study of CD8+ T cells in alopecia areata. Sequencing relied on a cDNA template that was reverse transcribed from extracted RNA. Using immunoSEQ multiplex PCR, the repertoire was profiled, and TCRdb retains in-frame clones only, with some absent. The table shows approximately 180,000 clones, with 50% to 60% occurring only once. The input for sequencing was CD4+ T cells sorted from blood, taken at week 0. These receptors all stem from a human donor with alopecia areata.

This clone showed up just a few times. The chain recombines TRBV10-3 with TRBJ2-2; maybe TRBD2 (6 bases). CDR1 ENHRY and CDR2 SYGVKD come from the germline V gene. This CDR3 has 16 residues. Deletions cut 6 bases from V and 0 bases from J, with 14 bases between. This chain's CDR3 is CAIRGGGAANTGELFF. CDR3 DNA sequence: TGTGCCATCAGGGGCGGCGGGGCAGCGAACACCGGGGAGCTGTTTTTT.

This clone occurred once. The rearrangement uses TRBV7-6 and TRBJ1-1, with D perhaps TRBD1 (5 bases). The germline CDR1 and CDR2 sequences are SGHVS and FNYEAQ. Trimming cost V 5 bases and J 0 bases, with 10 bases left between them. This CDR3 is 14 amino acids long. DNA for the CDR3: TGTGCCAGCAGCAAGACAGAGTTGAACACTGAAGCTTTCTTT. Encoded protein: CASSKTELNTEAFF.

This sequence joins TRBV11-1 and TRBJ1-1, with unresolved D. V gave up 9 bases and J gave up 2 bases, with 4 bases separating them. The germline CDR1 and CDR2 sequences are SGHAT and FQDESV (reference sequence). The CDR3 is made up of 10 amino acids. CDR3 protein: CASPNTEAFF. CDR3 DNA: TGTGCCAGTCCAAACACTGAAGCTTTCTTT.

The gene calls are TRBV29-1 and TRBJ1-1; perhaps TRBD1 as D (6 bases). Germline V CDR1 and CDR2: SQVTM, ANQGSEA. This CDR3 spans 13 amino acids. The V gene lost 4 bases and the J gene lost 5 bases, with 14 bases spanning the gap. The chain's CDR3 is CSVGVRGNTEAFF. The CDR3 DNA follows: TGCAGCGTTGGTGTCAGGGGAAATACTGAAGCTTTCTTT. Based on the CDR3 plus reference TRBV29-1 and TRBJ1-1, the full variable domain is SAVISQKPSRDICQRGTSLTIQCQVDSQVTMMFWYRQQPGQSLTLIATANQGSEATYESGFVIDKFPISRPNLTFSTLTVSNMSPEDSSIYLCSVGVRGNTEAFFGQGTRLTVV.

The CDR3: CASSLAMTSGGTDTQYF. CDR3 coding DNA: TGTGCCAGCAGCTTAGCTATGACTAGCGGGGGCACAGATACGCAGTATTTT. The chain uses TRBV7-2 and TRBJ2-3, with 11 nucleotides matching TRBD2. The CDR3 has 17 amino acids. The V segment lost 0 bases and the J segment 1 base; nucleotides outside the gene matches: 3. Germline lookup yields CDR1 SGHTA and CDR2 FQGNSA.

J is TRBJ2-5 and V is TRBV6-6; D uncertain. The closer fit of TRBJ2-7 to the DNA end suggests the J call may be wrong. Germline-derived CDR1 and CDR2 are MNHNY and SVGAGI (reference sequence). The CDR3 sequence is 13 residues long. The CDR3 loop is CASSYLSSDEQYF. The CDR3 bases are TGTGCCAGCAGTTACCTGTCCAGCGACGAGCAGTACTTC.

This clone has just a few counts. V and J are TRBV29-1 and TRBJ1-5; D perhaps matches TRBD1 (5 bases). The length of the CDR3 is 13 residues. Germline V gene sequence: CDR1 SQVTM, CDR2 ANQGSEA. Here the CDR3 reads CSTAGDFNQPQHF. CDR3 DNA sequence: TGCAGTACGGCCGGGGACTTCAATCAGCCCCAGCATTTT.

There are a few counts of this clone. The chain uses TRBV29-1 and TRBJ2-5, with 13 bases aligning to TRBD2. Germline assignment: CDR1 SQVTM and CDR2 ANQGSEA. There are 13 residues in the CDR3. Trimming at V came to 7 bases and at J to 3 bases, leaving 2 bases not matched to a gene. Here the CDR3 reads CSGGLAGEETQYF. CDR3 DNA: TGCAGCGGTGGACTAGCGGGGGAAGAGACCCAGTACTTC.

The chain carries TRBV30 and TRBJ1-2; possibly TRBD1 for D (5 bases). This CDR3 is built from 15 residues. Germline CDR1 GTSNPN, CDR2 SVGIG (reference sequence). Trimming cost V 3 bases and J 1 base, with 15 bases left between them. The CDR3 spells CAWSTSTAGNYGYTF. The CDR3 nucleotides are TGTGCCTGGAGCACCTCGACAGCGGGTAACTATGGCTACACCTTC.

Note on this clone: The identical CDR3 is also encoded by other nucleotide sequences in the sample. The chain couples TRBV2 to TRBJ2-5; no clear D. CDR1 SNHLY and CDR2 FYNNEI come from the germline V gene. The CDR3 spans 11 residues. V shed 2 bases and J shed 5 bases, with 3 bases lying between them. In DNA form, the CDR3 reads TGTGCCAGCAGTGAACTGGAGACCCAGTACTTC. Amino acid sequence: CASSELETQYF.

This clone has only a few counts. The CDR3: CASSPRVDTQYF. In DNA form, the CDR3 reads TGTGCCAGCAGCCCACGGGTGGATACGCAGTATTTT. The chain is built from TRBV7-8 and TRBJ2-3; D unresolved. The CDR3 covers 12 residues. V lost 5 bases and J lost 6, with 9 bases in between. Per germline, CDR1 SGHVS and CDR2 FQNEAQ.

The sample holds a few counts of this clone. The rearrangement links TRBV6-5 to TRBJ1-2; D ambiguous. Trimming stripped 6 bases from V and 4 bases from J, with 15 bases between. In germline, CDR1 is MNHEY, CDR2 SVGAGI. CDR3 length: 14 amino acids. The CDR3 region has the DNA TGTGCCAGCAGCAGCGCCAAGGTTGGCTATGGCTACACCTTC. Encoded protein: CASSSAKVGYGYTF.

This clone has a single count. The chain has TRBV5-6 and TRBJ2-3, with TRBD1 matching 7 bases. The V gene's germline CDR1 is SGHDT and CDR2 YYEEEE. V was pared by 1 base and J by 5 bases, with 7 bases of the junction left unmatched. The CDR3 contains 15 residues. The DNA of the CDR3 is TGTGCCAGCAGCTTGTTGGTGACAGGGCTAGATACGCAGTATTTT. Amino acid sequence: CASSLLVTGLDTQYF.

This clone came up a few times. The chain links TRBV5-1 to TRBJ1-1; 8 bases match TRBD1. Germline V lookup: CDR1 SGHRS, CDR2 YFSETQ. V gave up 0 bases and J gave up 1 base; unmatched junction bases: 2. CDR3 size: 15 residues. CDR3 nucleotide sequence: TGCGCCAGCAGCTTGGGGGACAGGACGAACACTGAAGCTTTCTTT. Translated, it gives CASSLGDRTNTEAFF.

The chain is built from TRBV30 and TRBJ1-4; 9 nucleotides agree with TRBD1. The CDR3 consists of 15 residues. Germline CDR1 and CDR2: GTSNPN and SVGIG (reference sequence). V gave up 1 base and J gave up 7 bases; unmatched junction bases: 7. In nucleotides, the CDR3 is TGTGCCTGGAGTGCTCCGACAGGGGGTGGTGAAAAACTGTTTTTT. Encoded protein: CAWSAPTGGGEKLFF.

V usage is TRBV5-1 and J usage is TRBJ2-7; either TRBD1 or TRBD2 may fit D (5 bases each). Deletions cut 0 bases from V and 7 bases from J, with 8 bases between. The CDR3 has 12 amino acids. Per germline, CDR1 SGHRS and CDR2 YFSETQ. For the CDR3, the DNA is TGCGCCAGCAGCTTGGAGAGGGGAGAGCAGTACTTC. Translated, it gives CASSLERGEQYF. Looking up the rest from reference TRBV5-1 and TRBJ2-7 gives the full variable domain: KAGVTQTPRYLIKTRGQQVTLSCSPISGHRSVSWYQQTPGQGLQFLFEYFSETQRNKGNFPGRFSGRQFSNSRSEMNVSTLELGDSALYLCASSLERGEQYFGPGTRLTVT.

This clone came up a few times. The germline gene is not matched at one end of the junction; a read error may be the cause. The CDR3 protein is CAISLRESYEQYF. The CDR3 nucleotides are TGTGCCATCAGTCTCCGGGAGAGCTACGAGCAGTACTTC. The chain recombines TRBV6-5 with TRBJ2-7; D may be TRBD2 (6 bases). Germline CDR1 is MNHEY and CDR2 is SVGAGI. The CDR3 sequence is 13 residues long.

This clone has only a few counts. The genes are TRBV6-5 and TRBJ1-6, with D unclear. Germline-derived CDR1 and CDR2 are MNHEY and SVGAGI. Trimming stripped 0 bases from V and 6 bases from J, with 9 bases between. This CDR3 has 15 residues. The CDR3 protein is CASSYSSGPNSPLHF. As DNA, the CDR3 is TGTGCCAGCAGTTACTCGTCAGGCCCTAATTCACCCCTCCACTTT.

For this clone: Different DNA sequences within this sample yield the same CDR3. This chain uses TRBV29-1 with TRBJ1-1; 9 bases match TRBD1. Germline values: CDR1 SQVTM, CDR2 ANQGSEA. The CDR3 extends over 12 amino acids. The junction had 4 bases not matched to a gene; V was cut back by 6 bases and J by 5 bases. The CDR3 region is CSVGQGGTEAFF. The CDR3 DNA follows: TGCAGCGTGGGACAGGGCGGGACTGAAGCTTTCTTT.

The chain is built from TRBV6-5 and TRBJ1-2; 7 bases match TRBD1. The CDR3 is made up of 15 amino acids. CDR1 is MNHEY and CDR2 is SVGAGI in the germline V gene. The ends lost 6 bases at V and 8 bases at J; junction bases unmatched: 15. The CDR3 is CASSRDRATPRGYTF. Written as DNA, the CDR3 is TGTGCCAGCAGCCGAGACAGGGCCACCCCTCGGGGCTACACCTTC.

The chain has TRBV7-7 and TRBJ2-3; 7 bases are shared with TRBD2. The CDR3 length is 15 residues. The V gene's germline CDR1 is SSHAT and CDR2 FNYEAQ (reference sequence). This CDR3 is CASSPVGGRTDTQYF. CDR3 nucleotide sequence: TGTGCTAGCTCCCCGGTCGGGGGGAGAACAGATACGCAGTATTTT.

The V and J genes are TRBV7-9 and TRBJ2-3, with D maybe TRBD2 (5 bases). Looked up from germline, CDR1 is SEHNR and CDR2 is FQNEAQ (reference sequence). This CDR3 region has 13 residues. The V and J ends lost 10 bases and 1 base respectively, with 12 bases between them. CDR3: CAIGGVRTDTQYF. The CDR3 nucleotides read TGTGCCATCGGAGGCGTCCGCACAGATACGCAGTATTTT.

This sequence joins TRBV30 and TRBJ1-1; tentatively, D is TRBD1 (6 bases). Per germline, CDR1 GTSNPN and CDR2 SVGIG (reference sequence). V dropped 3 bases and J dropped 4 bases, with 18 bases sitting between them. CDR3 size: 15 residues. The CDR3 DNA sequence: TGTGCCTGGAGAAGGCAGGACAGACCCTCCACTGAAGCTTTCTTT. Amino acid sequence: CAWRRQDRPSTEAFF.

The chain couples TRBV5-1 to TRBJ2-7; TRBD1 might be the D (5 bases). V was cut by 0 bases and J by 4 bases, with 8 bases left in between. The germline CDR1 and CDR2 sequences are SGHRS and YFSETQ. The CDR3 is 13 residues long. This CDR3 is CASSLAKGYEQYF. The CDR3 region has the DNA TGCGCCAGCAGCTTGGCCAAGGGGTACGAGCAGTACTTC.

J is TRBJ2-3 and V is TRBV7-9; D perhaps matches TRBD2 (6 bases). Germline CDR1 and CDR2: SEHNR and FQNEAQ (reference sequence). This CDR3 spans 15 amino acids. V was pared by 5 bases and J by 2 bases, with 14 bases between. CDR3 nucleotide sequence: TGTGCCAGCAGCCAAGGACGGGGGTACACAGATACGCAGTATTTT. Translated: CASSQGRGYTDTQYF.

In the case of this clone: Compared with germline, one end of the junction differs, possibly owing to a read error. The rearrangement links TRBV7-2 to TRBJ1-3; 7 bases fit TRBD1. This CDR3 is built from 15 residues. Germline V gene lookup returns CDR1 SGHTA and CDR2 FQGNSA. The CDR3 region has the DNA TGTGCCAGCAGCCCCTGGGACAGCCCTGGAAACACCACATATTTT. This translates into CASSPWDSPGNTTYF. The full variable domain, completed using reference TRBV7-2 and TRBJ1-3, is GAGVSQSPSNKVTEKGKDVELRCDPISGHTALYWYRQSLGQGLEFLIYFQGNSAPDKSGLPSDRFSAERTGGSVSTLTIQRTQQEDSAVYLCASSPWDSPGNTTYFGEGSWLTVV.

This clone has just a few counts. J is TRBJ1-2 and V is TRBV12-5, with TRBD1 matching over 8 bases. Trimming cost V 2 bases and J 4 bases; bases outside gene matches: 6. The germline CDR1 and CDR2 sequences are LGHNT and FRNRAP. The CDR3 runs to 15 residues. CDR3 protein: CASGLPPGQVYGYTF. The DNA for the CDR3 is TGTGCTAGTGGTTTGCCCCCGGGACAGGTCTATGGCTACACCTTC.

V and J are TRBV29-1 and TRBJ1-1; D ambiguous. CDR1 and CDR2 (germline): SQVTM, ANQGSEA. The CDR3 runs to 13 residues. V dropped 5 bases and J dropped 0 bases, with 10 bases sitting between them. CDR3 protein: CSVNPILNTEAFF. CDR3 sequence (DNA): TGCAGCGTTAACCCGATTCTGAACACTGAAGCTTTCTTT. Based on the CDR3 plus reference TRBV29-1 and TRBJ1-1, the full variable domain is SAVISQKPSRDICQRGTSLTIQCQVDSQVTMMFWYRQQPGQSLTLIATANQGSEATYESGFVIDKFPISRPNLTFSTLTVSNMSPEDSSIYLCSVNPILNTEAFFGQGTRLTVV.

The rearrangement links TRBV29-1 to TRBJ2-2; unclear D gene. The CDR3 is 15 amino acids. Germline loops: CDR1 SQVTM, CDR2 ANQGSEA. V was pared by 5 bases and J by 8 bases, with 21 bases between. CDR3 residues: CSVKVGITRTGELFF. As DNA, the CDR3 is TGCAGCGTTAAAGTTGGGATTACACGGACGGGGGAGCTGTTTTTT.